The rows below give T cell receptor beta chains drawn from one sample of a study of blood T cell repertoires in COVID-19. Sequencing used immunoSEQ multiplex PCR; TCRdb keeps in-frame clones, though not all of them. The repertoire holds roughly 300,000 clones, with roughly 87% as singletons. The specimen sequenced was PBMCs or T cells enriched from blood (not recorded which). These receptors came from a woman aged 25 to 39 who had recovered from COVID-19. Each CDR3 is given with its conserved first and last residue. Each record gives: J gene, V gene, D gene, clone size, CDR3 protein, CDR3 DNA. D genes are given only for firm matches. The listing skips clone size in some rows; elsewhere it reads once, few, many or a size class.

j_call: TRBJ1-1; v_call: TRBV7-8; d_call: TRBD1; clone_size: -; cdr3_aa: CASSVTGTGNTEAFF; cdr3_nt: TGTGCCAGCAGCGTGACCGGGACAGGGAACACTGAAGCTTTCTTT
j_call: TRBJ2-7; v_call: TRBV5-4; d_call: TRBD1; clone_size: once; cdr3_aa: CASSLGQGRYEQYF; cdr3_nt: TGTGCCAGCAGCTTGGGACAGGGGAGGTACGAGCAGTACTTC
j_call: TRBJ1-4; v_call: TRBV16; d_call: -; clone_size: -; cdr3_aa: CASSSGGTLREKLFF; cdr3_nt: TGTGCCAGCAGCTCGGGAGGGACACTCCGTGAAAAACTGTTTTTT
j_call: TRBJ2-5; v_call: TRBV5-4; d_call: -; clone_size: -; cdr3_aa: CASSFYEQETQYF; cdr3_nt: TGTGCCAGCAGCTTCTACGAGCAAGAGACCCAGTACTTC
j_call: TRBJ2-7; v_call: TRBV15; d_call: TRBD1; clone_size: -; cdr3_aa: CATSLTGLNEQYF; cdr3_nt: TGTGCCACCAGCTTGACAGGGTTAAACGAGCAGTACTTC
j_call: TRBJ2-5; v_call: TRBV9; d_call: -; clone_size: -; cdr3_aa: CASSFTGSETQYF; cdr3_nt: TGTGCCAGCAGCTTCACGGGGTCGGAGACCCAGTACTTC
j_call: TRBJ2-3; v_call: TRBV10-3; d_call: TRBD2; clone_size: -; cdr3_aa: CATESGTSGRRDTQYF; cdr3_nt: TGTGCCACCGAGTCCGGGACTAGCGGCCGAAGAGATACGCAGTATTTT
j_call: TRBJ1-6; v_call: TRBV7-9; d_call: TRBD1; clone_size: many; cdr3_aa: CASRGTGARNSPLHF; cdr3_nt: TGTGCCAGCAGAGGAACAGGGGCGAGGAATTCACCCCTCCACTTT
j_call: TRBJ1-2; v_call: TRBV27; d_call: -; clone_size: -; cdr3_aa: CASSLSGGALSNYGYTF; cdr3_nt: TGTGCCAGCAGCCTCTCCGGGGGGGCGTTATCTAACTATGGCTACACCTTC
j_call: TRBJ2-2; v_call: TRBV4-1; d_call: TRBD2; clone_size: -; cdr3_aa: CASSPSGGNTGELFF; cdr3_nt: TGCGCCAGCAGCCCTAGCGGGGGTAACACCGGGGAGCTGTTTTTT
j_call: TRBJ2-2; v_call: TRBV3-1/TRBV3-2; d_call: -; clone_size: -; cdr3_aa: CASSQLGDGGNTGELFF; cdr3_nt: TGTGCCAGCAGCCAACTAGGGGACGGGGGGAACACCGGGGAGCTGTTTTTT
j_call: TRBJ1-2; v_call: TRBV2; d_call: -; clone_size: -; cdr3_aa: CASSVYDRRAGGYTF; cdr3_nt: TGTGCCAGCAGTGTTTATGACAGGCGGGCGGGTGGCTACACCTTC
j_call: TRBJ1-5; v_call: TRBV30; d_call: -; clone_size: -; cdr3_aa: CAWTPTGNQPQHF; cdr3_nt: TGTGCCTGGACCCCGACAGGCAATCAGCCCCAGCATTTT
j_call: TRBJ1-3; v_call: TRBV7-9; d_call: -; clone_size: -; cdr3_aa: CASSLGVQANTIYF; cdr3_nt: TGTGCCAGCAGCTTAGGTGTACAGGCCAACACCATATATTTT
j_call: TRBJ1-1; v_call: TRBV28; d_call: TRBD1; clone_size: -; cdr3_aa: CASSWDRGHTEAFF; cdr3_nt: TGTGCCAGCAGTTGGGACAGGGGGCACACTGAAGCTTTCTTT
j_call: TRBJ2-5; v_call: TRBV14; d_call: -; clone_size: -; cdr3_aa: CASSQNVAETQYF; cdr3_nt: TGTGCCAGCAGCCAAAATGTGGCAGAGACCCAGTACTTC
j_call: TRBJ1-2; v_call: TRBV27; d_call: TRBD1; clone_size: -; cdr3_aa: CASSPSRPDRSYGYTF; cdr3_nt: TGTGCCAGCAGTCCATCCCGACCGGACAGGTCCTATGGCTACACCTTC
j_call: TRBJ2-6; v_call: TRBV5-1; d_call: TRBD1; clone_size: -; cdr3_aa: CASSLPGQGYTGANVLTF; cdr3_nt: TGCGCCAGCAGCTTGCCGGGACAGGGGTATACTGGGGCCAACGTCCTGACTTTC
j_call: TRBJ2-1; v_call: TRBV2; d_call: TRBD2; clone_size: once; cdr3_aa: CASSGEFLAGVYNEQFF; cdr3_nt: TGTGCCAGCAGTGGGGAGTTCCTAGCGGGCGTATACAATGAGCAGTTCTTC
j_call: TRBJ2-4; v_call: TRBV6-1; d_call: TRBD1; clone_size: -; cdr3_aa: CASSEALGQGVNIQYF; cdr3_nt: TGTGCCAGCAGTGAAGCGCTCGGACAGGGGGTAAACATTCAGTACTTC
j_call: TRBJ1-2; v_call: TRBV24-1; d_call: TRBD1; clone_size: -; cdr3_aa: CATSEDPGQGYYGYTF; cdr3_nt: TGTGCCACCAGTGAGGATCCGGGACAGGGATACTATGGCTACACCTTC
j_call: TRBJ1-2; v_call: TRBV11-2; d_call: -; clone_size: -; cdr3_aa: CASSQEEAGYTF; cdr3_nt: TGTGCCAGCAGCCAGGAAGAAGCTGGCTACACCTTC